The TCR beta chain under discussion was sequenced for a study of blood T cell repertoires in COVID-19. The method was immunoSEQ multiplex PCR; TCRdb's version includes in-frame clones alone and lacks a portion of them. Seen here are approximately 160,000 clones, approximately 83% observed once, and the top ten hold roughly 9.5%. Per the germline V gene, CDR1 is SGHTA and CDR2 is FQGNSA. The trim removed 5 bases at V and 9 bases at J, leaving 6 bases unmatched. CDR3 length: 14 residues. This sequence was found in a woman of 80 years or more with active or convalescent COVID-19. The V call is TRBV7-2, the J call TRBJ2-1, with 11 bases matching TRBD2. The sample taken for sequencing was peripheral blood. CDR3 protein: CASSLTSGVGEQFF. In DNA, the CDR3 is TGTGCCAGCAGCCTGACTAGCGGGGTCGGTGAGCAGTTCTTC.